The 26 T cell receptor beta chains below come from one sample, sequenced in a study of blood T cells in healthy people across ages. The use of a sample-barcoded 5' primer and a J-beta primer mix characterized a second PCR of roughly 7 to 11 cycles. From the 5' RACE reads, TCRdb called clonotypes with MiXCR, one entry per CDR3 protein. The sample records roughly 500,000 distinct CDR3 sequences, 25% to 30% being singletons. Sequenced: blood. The receptors originated from a woman between 65 and 79 years old in good health.

This clonotype turned up a few times. CDR3: CASSYSAGLHF. CDR3 nucleotides: TGTGCCAGCAGTTACTCAGCAGGCCTCCACTTT. V and J are TRBV6-6 and TRBJ1-6; no reliable D call. This CDR3 is built from 11 residues. Germline V gene data show CDR1 as MNHNY and CDR2 as SVGAGI (reference sequence). Trimming cost V 0 bases and J 15 bases, with 6 bases left between them.

This clonotype has only a few counts. The chain combines TRBV10-3 with TRBJ1-5, with D perhaps matching TRBD1 (5 bases). V was shortened by 4 bases and J by 7 bases, with 11 bases between the two germline ends. The CDR3 totals 13 residues. Germline CDR1 ENHRY, CDR2 SYGVKD. The CDR3 DNA follows: TGTGCCATCAGTGTAGGGCGGGGGCAGCCCCAGCATTTT. It codes for CAISVGRGQPQHF.

This clonotype was observed a handful of times. The chain joins TRBV28 to TRBJ1-2; 7 bases agree with TRBD1. The CDR3 is 13 residues long. Germline loops: CDR1 MDHEN, CDR2 SYDVKM. V lost 5 bases to trimming and J lost 7 bases; unmatched junction nucleotides: 7. DNA for the CDR3: TGTGCCAGCAGTCGACAGGGCGGCCTTGGCTACACCTTC. Translated, it gives CASSRQGGLGYTF.

This clonotype was seen only a few times. The chain carries TRBV6-6 and TRBJ2-7; a weak D match, TRBD1 (6 bases). Germline CDR1 reads MNHNY; CDR2 reads SVGAGI (reference sequence). V was shortened by 5 bases and J by 4 bases, with 18 bases between the two germline ends. The CDR3 totals 15 residues. The CDR3 nucleotides read TGTGCCAGCAGTCCCGCCGGACAGTCTGGGTACGAGCAGTACTTC. Translated: CASSPAGQSGYEQYF.

The V call is TRBV6-5, the J call TRBJ2-3; 8 bases fit TRBD2. V gave up 11 bases and J gave up 3 bases; unmatched junction bases: 13. The CDR3 covers 15 residues. Germline V lookup: CDR1 MNHEY, CDR2 SVGAGI. The CDR3, as DNA: TGTGCCGCAGGAGCGGGGGCCTTTTGGACAGATACGCAGTATTTT. Translation: CAAGAGAFWTDTQYF.

This clonotype showed up just a few times. This chain links TRBV4-3 with TRBJ2-1, with no clear D. The end of the DNA aligns better with TRBJ2-7, so the J call may be wrong. CDR3 length: 15 amino acids. Germline V gene sequence: CDR1 LGHNA, CDR2 YSLEER. The CDR3 sequence: CASSQATFTSYEQYF. The CDR3 bases are TGCGCCAGCAGCCAAGCTACTTTTACGAGCTACGAGCAGTACTTC.

This clonotype was counted only a few times. The gene calls are TRBV5-1 and TRBJ1-4, with D possibly matching TRBD1 (6 bases). CDR3 length: 14 residues. The germline CDR1 and CDR2 sequences are SGHRS and YFSETQ. Trimming shortened V by 1 base and J by 7 bases, and 11 bases separated the two germline ends. The CDR3 DNA reads TGCGCCAGCAGCTTGTTGGGGGCCGGTGAAAAACTGTTTTTT. Residues: CASSLLGAGEKLFF.

The gene calls are TRBV20-1 and TRBJ2-6; 7 bases are shared with TRBD1. With V trimmed by 6 bases and J by 4 bases, 9 bases remained unmatched. The CDR3 is 15 residues long. CDR1 and CDR2 (germline): DFQATT, SNEGSKA (reference sequence). CDR3 amino acids: CSARRQGSGANVLTF. CDR3 in DNA: TGCAGTGCACGACGACAGGGTTCCGGGGCCAACGTCCTGACTTTC.

The gene calls are TRBV2 and TRBJ1-2; 10 bases map to TRBD1. With 6 bases clipped from V and 8 bases from J, the junction kept 9 bases outside the gene matches. This CDR3 is 14 amino acids long. Looked up from germline, CDR1 is SNHLY and CDR2 is FYNNEI. The DNA of the CDR3 is TGTGCCAGCAGAAAAGAGGGGACAGGGGACGGCTACACCTTC. It yields the protein CASRKEGTGDGYTF.

J is TRBJ1-2 and V is TRBV27; 9 bases map to TRBD1. Unmatched junction bases numbered 6, after V lost 3 bases and J lost 4 bases. The CDR3 runs 15 residues. Germline values: CDR1 MNHEY, CDR2 SMNVEV (reference sequence). CDR3 DNA sequence: TGTGCCAGCAGTTTCGGGACAGGGCGGGGCTATGGCTACACCTTC. Translation: CASSFGTGRGYGYTF.

This clonotype showed up just a few times. J is TRBJ1-2 and V is TRBV7-8, with D perhaps TRBD1 (5 bases). Trimming shortened V by 1 base and J by 8 bases, and 14 bases separated the two germline ends. Germline V gene lookup returns CDR1 SGHVS and CDR2 FQNEAQ. CDR3 length equals 14 residues. CDR3 sequence: CASSLEAFRDGYTF. The CDR3 region has the DNA TGTGCCAGCAGCTTAGAAGCCTTCAGGGACGGCTACACCTTC.

This clonotype was observed a few times. V gene TRBV29-1 combines with J gene TRBJ2-4, with D perhaps matching TRBD2 (5 bases). CDR1 SQVTM and CDR2 ANQGSEA come from the germline V gene. There are 13 residues in the CDR3. V was shortened by 5 bases and J by 2 bases, with 10 bases between the two germline ends. CDR3 nucleotides: TGCAGCGTTAGCGGAGGTTCCAAAAACATTCAGTACTTC. Protein: CSVSGGSKNIQYF.

V is TRBV5-1 and J is TRBJ2-6; 10 nucleotides match TRBD1. V was pared by 3 bases and J by 3 bases, with 15 bases of the junction left unmatched. There are 20 residues in the CDR3. Germline CDR1 SGHRS, CDR2 YFSETQ. The CDR3 region is CASSSPGQGTTGYGANVLTF. CDR3 nucleotides: TGCGCCAGCAGCTCACCGGGACAGGGGACAACAGGTTATGGGGCCAACGTCCTGACTTTC.

V and J are TRBV7-2 and TRBJ1-4, with TRBD1 as a possible D gene (6 bases). Germline V gene data show CDR1 as SGHTA and CDR2 as FQGNSA. CDR3 size: 15 residues. The V end lost 2 bases, the J end lost 4 bases, and 11 bases lay between the germline ends. The CDR3 sequence is CASSLNGGLNEKLFF. The DNA of the CDR3 is TGTGCCAGCAGCTTAAACGGGGGCCTTAATGAAAAACTGTTTTTT.

The chain joins TRBV6-2 or TRBV6-3 to TRBJ2-3; 8 nucleotides agree with TRBD2. Germline V gives CDR1 MNHEY, CDR2 SVGEGT. Trimming cost V 7 bases and J 0 bases; bases outside gene matches: 6. The CDR3 covers 15 residues. The CDR3 DNA is TGTGCCAGCAAGATAGCGGGGACTAGCACAGATACGCAGTATTTT. This codes for CASKIAGTSTDTQYF.

This sequence joins TRBV5-1 and TRBJ2-7, with 7 bases fitting TRBD2. V was clipped by 7 bases and J by 5 bases; unmatched bases: 9. The CDR3 is 13 amino acids. Germline assignment: CDR1 SGHRS and CDR2 YFSETQ. The CDR3 loop is CASRPLAGDEQYF. In nucleotides, the CDR3 is TGCGCCAGCCGTCCGTTGGCGGGGGACGAGCAGTACTTC.

V gene TRBV7-8 combines with J gene TRBJ1-1, with D possibly matching TRBD1 (6 bases). The CDR3 extends over 14 amino acids. Germline CDR1 and CDR2: SGHVS and FQNEAQ. Trimming stripped 4 bases from V and 10 bases from J, with 19 bases between. The CDR3 DNA follows: TGTGCCAGCAGCTCAAATCTGGCAGGGGTCGGAGCTTTCTTT. This sequence encodes CASSSNLAGVGAFF.

This clonotype was found many times. The chain uses TRBV6-6 and TRBJ2-2; 12 positions match TRBD1. The CDR3 has 15 amino acids. V dropped 2 bases and J dropped 13; count of bases not matched to a gene: 8. CDR1 and CDR2 from the germline V gene are MNHNY and SVGAGI (reference sequence). The CDR3 loop is CASSYAGTGGRLLFF. The CDR3 nucleotides are TGTGCCAGCAGTTACGCTGGGACAGGGGGCAGGTTGCTGTTTTTT.

The V call is TRBV12-3 or TRBV12-4, the J call TRBJ2-2; D ambiguous. This CDR3 spans 16 amino acids. Trimming left V 5 bases short and J 7 bases short, with 20 bases between. This CDR3 reads CASSDPSTGWFGELFF. The CDR3 DNA reads as TGTGCCAGCAGTGACCCGTCTACGGGCTGGTTCGGGGAGCTGTTTTTT.

This clonotype was recorded a few times. The chain links TRBV7-9 to TRBJ2-7; 10 bases are a match to TRBD2. This CDR3 spans 15 amino acids. V lost 5 bases to trimming and J lost 3 bases; unmatched junction nucleotides: 7. Germline CDR1 is SEHNR and CDR2 is FQNEAQ (reference sequence). The CDR3, as DNA: TGTGCCAGCAGCCTAATTAGCGGGGGGAACTACGAGCAGTACTTC. Residues: CASSLISGGNYEQYF.

This clonotype came up a few times. The genes are TRBV20-1 and TRBJ2-5; the match to TRBD2 covers 12 bases. Germline CDR1 is DFQATT and CDR2 is SNEGSKA (reference sequence). The CDR3 is made up of 17 amino acids. V lost 0 bases and J lost 3; bases outside the gene matches: 8. This CDR3 reads CSARDELAGGTKETQYF. In DNA form, the CDR3 reads TGCAGTGCTAGAGATGAGCTAGCGGGGGGGACGAAAGAGACCCAGTACTTC.

The chain links TRBV5-1 to TRBJ1-4; 9 nucleotides align to TRBD1. The trim removed 0 bases at V and 7 bases at J, leaving 13 bases unmatched. The germline V gene encodes CDR1 SGHRS and CDR2 YFSETQ. The CDR3 is 18 amino acids. The CDR3 region has the DNA TGCGCCAGCAGCTTGGGTGGACAGGGGAATGATCGGTTTGAAAAACTGTTTTTT. It encodes CASSLGGQGNDRFEKLFF.

This clonotype was observed a few times. The chain joins TRBV6-5 to TRBJ1-4, with D tentatively TRBD1 (6 bases). CDR3 length: 15 amino acids. Germline V lookup: CDR1 MNHEY, CDR2 SVGAGI. The V gene lost 8 bases and the J gene lost 0 bases, with 13 bases spanning the gap. The CDR3 reads CASRTDRATNEKLFF. CDR3 nucleotide sequence: TGTGCCAGCCGGACAGACCGAGCAACTAATGAAAAACTGTTTTTT.

The chain employs TRBV11-2 and TRBJ2-6; D remains unclear. The CDR3 has 13 residues. CDR1 and CDR2 from the germline V gene are SGHAT and FQNNGV. V shed 5 bases and J shed 3 bases, with 5 bases lying between them. CDR3 loop: CASSEIGANVLTF. The CDR3 DNA reads TGTGCCAGCAGCGAAATTGGGGCCAACGTCCTGACTTTC.

The chain is built from TRBV4-1 and TRBJ2-5; TRBD2 matches 7 bases. The CDR3 length is 17 residues. In germline, CDR1 is MGHRA, CDR2 YSYEKL. J gave up 0 bases and V 4 bases, and 11 bases lay outside the gene matches. The CDR3 region is CASSRLGLVRYQETQYF. In DNA form, the CDR3 reads TGCGCCAGCAGCCGCCTAGGACTAGTCCGGTACCAAGAGACCCAGTACTTC.

This clonotype turned up a few times. This chain joins TRBV9 and TRBJ1-1; D is unresolved. V dropped 0 bases and J dropped 2 bases, with 2 bases sitting between them. The CDR3 is 12 residues long. CDR1 and CDR2 from the germline V gene are SGDLS and YYNGEE. The CDR3 sequence: CASSVDNTEAFF. The DNA of the CDR3 is TGTGCCAGCAGCGTAGATAACACTGAAGCTTTCTTT.